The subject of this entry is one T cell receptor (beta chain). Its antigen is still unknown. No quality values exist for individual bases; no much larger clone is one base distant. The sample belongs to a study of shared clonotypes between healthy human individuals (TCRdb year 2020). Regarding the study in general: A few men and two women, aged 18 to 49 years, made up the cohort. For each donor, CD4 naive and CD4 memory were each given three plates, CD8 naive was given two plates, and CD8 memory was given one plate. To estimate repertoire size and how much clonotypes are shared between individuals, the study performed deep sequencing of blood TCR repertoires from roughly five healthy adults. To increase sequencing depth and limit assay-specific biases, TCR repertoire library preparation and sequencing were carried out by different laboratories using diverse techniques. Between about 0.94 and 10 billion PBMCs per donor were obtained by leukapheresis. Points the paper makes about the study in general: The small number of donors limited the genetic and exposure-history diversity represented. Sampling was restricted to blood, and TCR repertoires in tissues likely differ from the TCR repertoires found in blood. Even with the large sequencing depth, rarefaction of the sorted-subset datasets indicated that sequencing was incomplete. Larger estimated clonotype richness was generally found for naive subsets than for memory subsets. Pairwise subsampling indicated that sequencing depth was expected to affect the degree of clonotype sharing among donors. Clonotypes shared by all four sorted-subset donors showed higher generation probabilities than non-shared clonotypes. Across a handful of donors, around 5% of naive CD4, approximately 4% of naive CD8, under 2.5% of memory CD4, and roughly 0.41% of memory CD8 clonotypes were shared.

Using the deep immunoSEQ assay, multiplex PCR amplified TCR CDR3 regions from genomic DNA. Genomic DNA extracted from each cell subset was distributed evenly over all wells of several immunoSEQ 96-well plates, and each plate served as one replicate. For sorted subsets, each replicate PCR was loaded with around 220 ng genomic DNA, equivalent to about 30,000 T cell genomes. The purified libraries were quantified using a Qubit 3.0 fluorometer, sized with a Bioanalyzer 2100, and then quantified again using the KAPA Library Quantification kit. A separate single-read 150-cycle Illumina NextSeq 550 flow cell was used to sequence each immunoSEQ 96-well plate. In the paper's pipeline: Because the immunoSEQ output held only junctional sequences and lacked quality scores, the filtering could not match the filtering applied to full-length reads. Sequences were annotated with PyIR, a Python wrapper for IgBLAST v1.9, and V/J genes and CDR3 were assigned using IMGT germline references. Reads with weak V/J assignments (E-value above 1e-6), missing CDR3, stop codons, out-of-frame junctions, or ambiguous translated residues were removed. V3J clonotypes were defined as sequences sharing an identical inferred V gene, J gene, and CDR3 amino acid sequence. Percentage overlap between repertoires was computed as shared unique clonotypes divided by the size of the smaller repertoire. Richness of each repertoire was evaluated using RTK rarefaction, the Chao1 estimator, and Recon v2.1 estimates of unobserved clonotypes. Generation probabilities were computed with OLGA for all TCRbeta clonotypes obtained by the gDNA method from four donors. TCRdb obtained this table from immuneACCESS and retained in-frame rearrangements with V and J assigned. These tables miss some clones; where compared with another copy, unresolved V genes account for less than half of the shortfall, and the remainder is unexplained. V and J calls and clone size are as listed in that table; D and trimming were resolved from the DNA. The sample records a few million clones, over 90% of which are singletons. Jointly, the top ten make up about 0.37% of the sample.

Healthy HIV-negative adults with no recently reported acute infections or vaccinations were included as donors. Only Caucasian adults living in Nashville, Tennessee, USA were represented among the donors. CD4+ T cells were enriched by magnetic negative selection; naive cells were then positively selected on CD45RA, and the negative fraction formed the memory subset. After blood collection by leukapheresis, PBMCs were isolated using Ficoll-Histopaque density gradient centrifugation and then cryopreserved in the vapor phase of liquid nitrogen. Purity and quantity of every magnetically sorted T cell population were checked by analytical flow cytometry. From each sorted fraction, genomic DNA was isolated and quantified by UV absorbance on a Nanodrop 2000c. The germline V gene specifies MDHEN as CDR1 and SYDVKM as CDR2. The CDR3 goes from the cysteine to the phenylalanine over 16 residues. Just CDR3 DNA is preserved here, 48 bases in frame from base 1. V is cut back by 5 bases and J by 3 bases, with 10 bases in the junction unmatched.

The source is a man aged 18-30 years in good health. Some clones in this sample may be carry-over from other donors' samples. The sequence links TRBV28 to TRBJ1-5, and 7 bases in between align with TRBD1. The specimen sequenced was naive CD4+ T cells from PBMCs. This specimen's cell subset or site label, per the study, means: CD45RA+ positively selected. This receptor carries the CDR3 CASSRADRATNQPQHF. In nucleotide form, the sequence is TGTGCCAGCAGTCGCGCCGACAGGGCGACCAATCAGCCCCAGCATTTT.